This T cell receptor (beta chain) was captured by sequencing in a study of PD-L1 blockade in urothelial cancer. Study details: Atezolizumab therapy began for patients around 2014, dosed at 1,200 mg intravenously every 3 weeks.

Time point reported: pretreatment peripheral blood. Assay: immunoSEQ multiplex PCR; the TCRdb copy retains only in-frame clones and omits some. This table holds some 66,000 clones, approximately 86% found once. Trimming removed 8 bases from V and 7 bases from J; junction bases left unmatched: 3. Looked up from germline, CDR1 is MNHEY and CDR2 is SVGAGI. This CDR3 is built from 11 residues. This receptor was taken from a man aged 55 to 70 with urothelial cancer. The rearrangement links TRBV6-5 to TRBJ1-1; 8 nucleotides agree with TRBD1. The source was PBMCs, collected around atezolizumab (anti-PD-L1) treatment. Written as DNA, the CDR3 is TGTGCCAGCGAAGGGACAGGTGAAGCTTTCTTT. It specifies CASEGTGEAFF.